This entry lists 32 T cell receptor beta chains sequenced from one sample in a study of T cell changes during pregnancy in multiple sclerosis. The assay was immunoSEQ multiplex PCR, and TCRdb's table has in-frame clones only and misses some. The table records 75,000 to 95,000 clones, roughly nine tenths of them present only once. The source material was peripheral blood, sampled in the first trimester of pregnancy. These receptors all come from a female donor in good health, enrolled as a control in a pregnancy study.

This chain connects TRBV11-2 to TRBJ2-2, with 8 positions matching TRBD2. The CDR3 spans 15 residues. CDR1 and CDR2 from the germline V gene are SGHAT and FQNNGV. V trimming: 6 bases; J trimming: 1 base; junction bases outside the gene matches: 4. The CDR3 loop reads CASSQSGGNTGELFF. In nucleotides, the CDR3 is TGTGCCAGCAGTCAAAGCGGGGGGAACACCGGGGAGCTGTTTTTT.

This chain connects TRBV28 to TRBJ2-1; D ambiguous. The V gene's germline CDR1 is MDHEN and CDR2 SYDVKM. CDR3 length equals 13 residues. V lost 6 bases and J 5 bases, leaving 11 bases between the germline ends. CDR3: CASSPRRNNEQFF. Here the CDR3 DNA reads TGTGCCAGCAGCCCTCGTAGAAACAATGAGCAGTTCTTC.

The V call is TRBV19, the J call TRBJ1-3; D remains unclear. CDR3 length: 16 residues. Deletions cut 1 base from V and 0 bases from J, with 10 bases between. Germline V lookup: CDR1 LNHDA, CDR2 SQIVND (reference sequence). CDR3 sequence: CASSIVDGGSGNTIYF. CDR3 nucleotides: TGTGCCAGTAGTATAGTAGACGGCGGCTCTGGAAACACCATATATTTT.

This chain uses TRBV27 with TRBJ2-7; 13 bases align to TRBD2. Germline V gives CDR1 MNHEY, CDR2 SMNVEV (reference sequence). There are 14 residues in the CDR3. V lost 2 bases and J lost 6; bases outside the gene matches: 1. As DNA, the CDR3 is TGTGCCAGCAGTTTAGGACTAGCGGGGGCCGAGCAGTACTTC. Translated, it gives CASSLGLAGAEQYF.

The chain employs TRBV7-2 and TRBJ1-1; TRBD1 matches at 7 bases. J lost 1 base, V lost 7 bases, and 6 bases had no gene match. This CDR3 is 14 amino acids long. The germline gives CDR1 SGHTA, CDR2 FQGNSA. The CDR3: CASIPDRKNTEAFF. CDR3 sequence (DNA): TGTGCCAGCATCCCGGACAGGAAGAACACTGAAGCTTTCTTT.

The CDR3 DNA sequence: TGTGCCAGCAGCGGAGTACAGGGGGCCACCCCCTACGAGCAGTACTTC. Its protein product is CASSGVQGATPYEQYF. J is TRBJ2-7 and V is TRBV9, with 9 bases fitting TRBD1. CDR1 and CDR2 from the germline V gene are SGDLS and YYNGEE. This CDR3 is 16 amino acids long. After removal of 3 bases from V and 2 bases from J, the junction contained 9 bases not matched to a gene.

V gene TRBV9 combines with J gene TRBJ1-3; D is uncertain. CDR1 is SGDLS, CDR2 YYNGEE, per germline. The V and J ends lost 3 bases and 7 bases respectively, with 5 bases between them. The CDR3 extends over 11 amino acids. The CDR3 sequence is CASSDGNTIYF. CDR3 in DNA: TGTGCCAGCAGCGACGGGAACACCATATATTTT.

The chain is built from TRBV16 and TRBJ1-1; the match to TRBD1 covers 9 bases. This CDR3 region has 15 residues. Unmatched junction bases numbered 8, after V lost 4 bases and J lost 5 bases. Germline assignment: CDR1 KGHSY and CDR2 FQNENV. CDR3 coding DNA: TGTGCCAGCAGCCTCCGGACAGGGGCGAGGACTGAAGCTTTCTTT. Residues: CASSLRTGARTEAFF.

This clone appeared once. The chain carries TRBV2 and TRBJ1-2; D is uncertain. There are 15 residues in the CDR3. The germline CDR1 and CDR2 sequences are SNHLY and FYNNEI. V was clipped by 7 bases and J by 1 base, with 16 bases between them. The chain's CDR3 is CASTEGATFNYGYTF. CDR3 DNA: TGTGCCAGCACCGAAGGAGCCACCTTTAACTATGGCTACACCTTC. Combining the CDR3 with reference TRBV2 and TRBJ1-2 gives the whole variable domain EPEVTQTPSHQVTQMGQEVILRCVPISNHLYFYWYRQILGQKVEFLVSFYNNEISEKSEIFDDQFSVERPDGSNFTLKIRSTKLEDSAMYFCASTEGATFNYGYTFGSGTRLTVV.

The chain couples TRBV5-4 to TRBJ2-3; D not certain. The CDR3 consists of 13 residues. Germline V CDR1 and CDR2: SGHNT, YYREEE (reference sequence). Trimming took off 4 bases at V and 7 bases at J, with 13 bases between the two ends. As DNA, the CDR3 is TGTGCCAGCAGCGGCCAGATGCTCAATACGCAGTATTTT. Translation gives CASSGQMLNTQYF.

The CDR3 here is CASSYLDRGSNQPQHF. CDR3 sequence (DNA): TGTGCCAGCAGTTATTTAGACAGGGGTAGCAATCAGCCCCAGCATTTT. The V gene is TRBV28, the J gene TRBJ1-5, with 8 positions matching TRBD1. The J segment lost 0 bases and the V segment lost 4 bases, leaving 5 bases of the junction unmatched. The length of the CDR3 is 16 residues. Per the germline V gene, CDR1 is MDHEN and CDR2 is SYDVKM. The full variable domain, with the rest looked up from reference TRBV28 and TRBJ1-5, is DVKVTQSSRYLVKRTGEKVFLECVQDMDHENMFWYRQDPGLGLRLIYFSYDVKMKEKGDIPEGYSVSREKKERFSLILESASTNQTSMYLCASSYLDRGSNQPQHFGDGTRLSIL.

The V call is TRBV29-1, the J call TRBJ1-2, with D possibly being TRBD1 (6 bases). Germline lookup yields CDR1 SQVTM and CDR2 ANQGSEA. V dropped 4 bases and J dropped 6 bases, with 12 bases sitting between them. The CDR3 extends over 12 amino acids. CDR3 bases: TGCAGCGTTGGCAGTTACAGGGATGGCTACACCTTC. Translating it yields CSVGSYRDGYTF.

This rearrangement joins TRBV7-2 to TRBJ1-5; D gene unclear. The germline gives CDR1 SGHTA, CDR2 FQGNSA. The CDR3 has 12 amino acids. V was clipped by 6 bases and J by 4 bases, with 7 bases between them. The CDR3 sequence is CASSVLNQPQHF. DNA of the CDR3: TGTGCCAGCAGTGTTTTAAATCAGCCCCAGCATTTT.

In this sample, this clone turned up a few times. The chain is built from TRBV9 and TRBJ2-1; tentative D call: TRBD2 (5 bases). The V and J ends lost 3 bases and 8 bases respectively, with 18 bases between them. The CDR3 sequence is 15 residues long. Per germline, CDR1 SGDLS and CDR2 YYNGEE. The CDR3 region has the DNA TGTGCCAGCAGCGGCGGAGTGGCGGGCGTGGATGAGCAGTTCTTC. It encodes CASSGGVAGVDEQFF.

The chain carries TRBV11-2 and TRBJ2-3; TRBD2 might be the D (6 bases). V lost 4 bases, J lost 7 bases, and 12 bases lay in between. The CDR3 runs 13 residues. The V gene's germline CDR1 is SGHAT and CDR2 FQNNGV. The CDR3 sequence is CASSSFGGNTQYF. CDR3 sequence (DNA): TGTGCCAGCAGCTCTTTCGGGGGTAATACGCAGTATTTT.

The chain joins TRBV5-6 to TRBJ2-5; 8 nucleotides align to TRBD2. This CDR3 is 15 amino acids long. From germline, CDR1 is SGHDT and CDR2 YYEEEE. V lost 1 base and J lost 5; bases outside the gene matches: 7. This CDR3 is CASSLWLAGSETQYF. The CDR3, as DNA: TGTGCCAGCAGCTTGTGGCTAGCGGGTTCTGAGACCCAGTACTTC.

The chain combines TRBV6-6 with TRBJ1-2; 8 bases are shared with TRBD1. The CDR3 length is 14 residues. Losses at the gene ends were 7 bases for V and 8 bases for J; bases not matched to a gene: 12. CDR1 and CDR2 from the germline V gene are MNHNY and SVGAGI (reference sequence). CDR3 sequence: CASIPLGQGEGYTF. DNA for the CDR3: TGTGCCAGCATTCCCTTAGGACAGGGAGAGGGCTACACCTTC.

V is TRBV7-2 and J is TRBJ2-7, with a tentative D call TRBD2 (5 bases). Germline V gene lookup returns CDR1 SGHTA and CDR2 FQGNSA. The CDR3 has 16 residues. V was shortened by 5 bases and J by 0 bases, with 17 bases between the two germline ends. The CDR3 is CASSPGLSAGSYEQYF. The CDR3 DNA reads as TGTGCCAGCAGCCCAGGTTTATCTGCGGGCTCCTACGAGCAGTACTTC.

The V gene is TRBV25-1, the J gene TRBJ1-5; the D gene is possibly TRBD1 (5 bases). CDR3 length equals 13 residues. Trimming removed 3 bases at V and 2 bases at J, with 5 bases between. In germline, CDR1 is MGHDK, CDR2 SYGVNS. The CDR3 sequence is CASSDRGNQPQHF. CDR3 bases: TGTGCCAGCAGTGACAGGGGCAATCAGCCCCAGCATTTT.

The chain joins TRBV7-2 to TRBJ1-1, with D hard to call. The length of the CDR3 is 14 residues. V lost 1 base, J lost 1 base, and 7 bases lay in between. The germline gives CDR1 SGHTA, CDR2 FQGNSA. The CDR3 spells CASSLEAGNTEAFF. CDR3 coding DNA: TGTGCCAGCAGCTTAGAGGCAGGGAACACTGAAGCTTTCTTT.

The DNA for the CDR3 is TGTGCCAGCGGCGGACAGAGTAATGAAAAACTGTTTTTT. This sequence encodes CASGGQSNEKLFF. The gene calls are TRBV19 and TRBJ1-4; D might be TRBD1 (6 bases). The CDR3 spans 13 residues. The germline V and J ends were trimmed by 9 bases and 4 bases, with 12 bases remaining between them. The germline V gene has CDR1 LNHDA and CDR2 SQIVND (reference sequence).

The chain uses TRBV15 and TRBJ2-7, with D possibly being TRBD2 (6 bases). Germline lookup yields CDR1 LNHNV and CDR2 YYDKDF (reference sequence). This CDR3 has 16 amino acids. Trimming pared 1 base from V and 2 bases from J, leaving 15 bases between. The CDR3 sequence is CATSRVARAGTYEQYF. Written as DNA, the CDR3 is TGTGCCACCAGCAGAGTCGCTCGGGCGGGGACCTACGAGCAGTACTTC.

The V and J genes are TRBV7-2 and TRBJ2-1; D not resolved. CDR3 length: 12 amino acids. The ends were cut back, 7 bases at V and 5 bases at J, with 9 bases in the middle. Germline CDR1 and CDR2: SGHTA and FQGNSA. CDR3 bases: TGTGCCAGCACCACTTTGAACAATGAGCAGTTCTTC. Translation gives CASTTLNNEQFF.

This sequence joins TRBV2 and TRBJ2-2, with 8 bases that match TRBD1. Unmatched junction bases numbered 5, after V lost 7 bases and J lost 7 bases. Germline lookup yields CDR1 SNHLY and CDR2 FYNNEI. This CDR3 comprises 13 residues. CDR3 in amino acids: CASTDRADGELFF. DNA for the CDR3: TGTGCCAGCACGGACAGGGCGGACGGGGAGCTGTTTTTT.

This rearrangement joins TRBV6-5 to TRBJ2-5, with D possibly TRBD1 on 6 matching bases. The CDR3 sequence is 15 residues long. Germline CDR1 reads MNHEY; CDR2 reads SVGAGI. Between the trimmed V and J ends, which lost 2 bases and 4 bases, there was a span of 14 bases. The CDR3 loop reads CASSYGQFGPETQYF. CDR3 bases: TGTGCCAGCAGTTACGGACAGTTCGGTCCAGAGACCCAGTACTTC.

The chain employs TRBV9 and TRBJ2-7; 9 bases line up with TRBD1. CDR1 is SGDLS, CDR2 YYNGEE, per germline. Losses at the gene ends were 0 bases for V and 3 bases for J; bases not matched to a gene: 7. CDR3 size: 16 residues. CDR3 amino acids: CASSVDFGTGNYEQYF. CDR3 DNA sequence: TGTGCCAGCAGCGTAGACTTCGGGACAGGGAACTACGAGCAGTACTTC.

V is TRBV9 and J is TRBJ2-7, with 8 bases lining up with TRBD2. This CDR3 has 14 amino acids. CDR1 is SGDLS, CDR2 YYNGEE, per germline. The V and J ends lost 0 bases and 4 bases, in that order; junction bases with no gene match: 3. DNA for the CDR3: TGTGCCAGCAGCGTAGACGGGAGGGAGTACGAGCAGTACTTC. Encoded protein: CASSVDGREYEQYF.

The genes are TRBV18 and TRBJ2-5; D ambiguous. Trimming left V 4 bases short and J 5 bases short, with 17 bases between. CDR3 length equals 15 residues. Germline loops: CDR1 KGHSH, CDR2 LQKENI. CDR3 in amino acids: CASSLYSKVGETQYF. In DNA, the CDR3 is TGTGCCAGCTCACTCTACAGTAAGGTCGGTGAGACCCAGTACTTC.

The genes are TRBV2 and TRBJ2-2, with TRBD2 identical over 11 bases. V shed 4 bases, J shed 7 bases, and the junction held 5 bases outside the gene matches. In germline, CDR1 is SNHLY, CDR2 FYNNEI. The CDR3 length is 15 residues. This CDR3 is CASSVLAGAVGELFF. The CDR3 coding sequence is TGTGCCAGCAGTGTACTAGCGGGGGCTGTCGGGGAGCTGTTTTTT.

This clone was observed once. The chain links TRBV27 to TRBJ2-7, with 8 bases fitting TRBD1. J lost 2 bases, V lost 8 bases, and 14 bases had no gene match. Germline CDR1 is MNHEY and CDR2 is SMNVEV (reference sequence). This CDR3 comprises 16 residues. CDR3 bases: TGTGCCAGCCAGAGCAGTCTAACAGGGGGGCCCTACGAGCAGTACTTC. Protein sequence: CASQSSLTGGPYEQYF.

V gene TRBV5-1 combines with J gene TRBJ2-1, with 9 bases lining up with TRBD2. The CDR3 extends over 15 amino acids. V was pared by 4 bases and J by 4 bases, with 6 bases of the junction left unmatched. CDR1 is SGHRS, CDR2 YFSETQ, per germline. CDR3 protein: CASSLRTSEYNEQFF. Written as DNA, the CDR3 is TGCGCCAGCAGCCTACGGACTAGCGAGTACAATGAGCAGTTCTTC.

This clone came up a few times. The J gene is TRBJ1-1, the V gene TRBV19; 7 bases line up with TRBD1. In germline, CDR1 is LNHDA, CDR2 SQIVND (reference sequence). The junction had 3 bases not matched to a gene; V was cut back by 7 bases and J by 7 bases. The length of the CDR3 is 11 residues. This chain's CDR3 is CASITGVEAFF. In nucleotides, the CDR3 is TGTGCCAGTATCACAGGGGTTGAAGCTTTCTTT.